This TCR beta chain was observed in a study of blood T cell repertoires in COVID-19. The overall study: The cDNA or gDNA used as material had been derived from T cells, B-cell-depleted T cells, or PBMCs.

CDR1 GTSNPN and CDR2 SVGIG come from the germline V gene (reference sequence). This CDR3 region has 13 residues. Trimming shortened V by 7 bases and J by 0 bases, and 9 bases separated the two germline ends. This table comes from immunoSEQ multiplex PCR, and its TCRdb copy is limited to in-frame clones, with some not included. The profile shows approximately 490,000 clones, around 87% of them singletons. Participants' reported clinical history set cohort assignment. The chain uses TRBV30 and TRBJ2-2; weak D call: TRBD1 (5 bases). The TCR comes from a young woman who had recovered from COVID-19. The specimen was PBMCs or T cells enriched from blood (not recorded which). The CDR3 nucleotides read TGTGCCTTAAACAGGCCGAACACCGGGGAGCTGTTTTTT. This translates into CALNRPNTGELFF.